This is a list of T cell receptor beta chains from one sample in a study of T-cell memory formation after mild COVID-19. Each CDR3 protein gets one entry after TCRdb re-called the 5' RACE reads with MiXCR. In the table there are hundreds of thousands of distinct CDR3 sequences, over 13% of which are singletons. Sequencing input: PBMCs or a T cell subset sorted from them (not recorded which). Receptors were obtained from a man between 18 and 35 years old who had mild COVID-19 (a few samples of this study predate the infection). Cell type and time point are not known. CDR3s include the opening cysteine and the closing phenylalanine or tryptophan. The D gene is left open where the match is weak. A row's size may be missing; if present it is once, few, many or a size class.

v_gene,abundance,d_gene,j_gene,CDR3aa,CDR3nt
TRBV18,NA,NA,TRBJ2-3,CASANGGRGGTDTQYF,TGTGCCAGCGCTAACGGGGGCAGGGGAGGCACAGATACGCAGTATTTT
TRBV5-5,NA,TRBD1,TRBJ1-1,CASSFLRAGQLNTEAFF,TGTGCCAGCAGCTTTCTACGGGCGGGACAGTTGAACACTGAAGCTTTCTTT
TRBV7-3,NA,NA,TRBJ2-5,CASSAPGTVTQYF,TGTGCCAGCAGCGCCCCGGGCACAGTGACCCAGTACTTC
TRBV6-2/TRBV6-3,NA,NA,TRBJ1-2,CASRGLGGYTF,TGTGCCAGCAGGGGCCTTGGTGGCTACACCTTC
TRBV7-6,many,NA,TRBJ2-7,CASSDGTYEQYF,TGTGCCAGCAGCGATGGGACCTACGAGCAGTACTTC
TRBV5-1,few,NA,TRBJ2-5,CASSLNQANQETQYF,TGCGCCAGCAGCTTGAATCAGGCAAACCAAGAGACCCAGTACTTC
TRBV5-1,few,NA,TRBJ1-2,CASSLEEQGGYGYTF,TGCGCCAGCAGCTTGGAGGAGCAGGGCGGCTATGGCTACACCTTC
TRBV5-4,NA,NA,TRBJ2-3,CASSLGAVRTDTQYF,TGTGCCAGCAGCCTCGGGGCTGTAAGGACAGATACGCAGTATTTT
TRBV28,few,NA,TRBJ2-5,CASSLFGSNHQETQYF,TGTGCCAGCAGTTTGTTCGGGAGCAATCACCAAGAGACCCAGTACTTC
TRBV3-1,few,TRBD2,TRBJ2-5,CASSQGLVSGLAGLETQYF,TGTGCCAGCAGCCAGGGATTGGTGTCGGGACTAGCGGGGCTAGAGACCCAGTACTTC
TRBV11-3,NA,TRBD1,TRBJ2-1,CASSPTGGSSYNEQFF,TGTGCCAGCAGCCCCACAGGGGGCAGCTCCTACAATGAGCAGTTCTTC
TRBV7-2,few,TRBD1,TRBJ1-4,CASSRQGPLTNEKLFF,TGTGCCAGCAGCCGACAGGGGCCCCTAACTAATGAAAAACTGTTTTTT
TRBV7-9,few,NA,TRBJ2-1,CASSGTLQRGQFF,TGTGCCAGCAGCGGGACCCTCCAGAGAGGGCAGTTCTTC
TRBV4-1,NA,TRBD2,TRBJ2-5,CASSIGTSGGGETQYF,TGCGCCAGCAGCATCGGGACTAGCGGGGGCGGAGAGACCCAGTACTTC
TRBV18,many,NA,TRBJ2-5,CASSPPLRETQYF,TGTGCCAGCTCACCACCTCTAAGGGAGACCCAGTACTTC
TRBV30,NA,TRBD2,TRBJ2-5,CAWRTSGAIGWETQYF,TGTGCCTGGAGAACGAGCGGGGCCATAGGGTGGGAGACCCAGTACTTC
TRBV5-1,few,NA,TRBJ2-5,CASSLLGATQYF,TGCGCCAGCAGCTTGTTAGGGGCGACCCAGTACTTC
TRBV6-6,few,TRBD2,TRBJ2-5,CASGLAGAETQYF,TGTGCCAGCGGACTAGCGGGGGCCGAGACCCAGTACTTC
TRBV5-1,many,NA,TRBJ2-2,CASSFILTNTGELFF,TGCGCCAGCAGCTTTATCCTAACGAACACCGGGGAGCTGTTTTTT
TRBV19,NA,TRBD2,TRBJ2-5,CASSRTSGDYETQYF,TGTGCCAGTAGTCGTACTAGCGGGGACTACGAGACCCAGTACTTC
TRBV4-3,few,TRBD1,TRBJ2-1,CASSQDGTGNYNEQFF,TGCGCCAGCAGCCAAGATGGGACAGGGAATTACAATGAGCAGTTCTTC
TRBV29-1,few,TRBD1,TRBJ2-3,CSVHRGSGDTQYF,TGCAGCGTGCACAGGGGTTCGGGAGATACGCAGTATTTT
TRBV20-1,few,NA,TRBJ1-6,CSANQGIGSPLHF,TGCAGTGCTAATCAGGGTATAGGATCACCCCTCCACTTT
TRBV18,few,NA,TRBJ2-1,CASSPTLGEQFF,TGTGCCAGCTCGCCAACCTTGGGCGAGCAGTTCTTC
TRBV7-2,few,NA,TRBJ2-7,CASSPDYSSYEQYF,TGTGCCAGCAGCCCCGACTACAGCTCCTACGAGCAGTACTTC
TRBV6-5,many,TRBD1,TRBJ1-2,CASSYRTGEGYTF,TGTGCCAGCAGTTACCGGACAGGCGAAGGCTACACCTTC
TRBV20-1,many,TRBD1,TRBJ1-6,CSVRTGDSYNSPLHF,TGCAGTGTTAGGACAGGCGACTCCTATAATTCACCCCTCCACTTT
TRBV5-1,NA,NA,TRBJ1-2,CASSLDDGGSYGYTF,TGCGCCAGCAGCTTGGATGATGGAGGGTCCTATGGCTACACCTTC
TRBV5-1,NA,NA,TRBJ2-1,CASSLEGESYNEQFF,TGCGCCAGCAGCTTGGAAGGCGAATCCTACAATGAGCAGTTCTTC
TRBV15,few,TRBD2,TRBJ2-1,CATGAGGVNEQFF,TGTGCCACCGGGGCGGGGGGGGTCAATGAGCAGTTCTTC
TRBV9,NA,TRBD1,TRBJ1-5,CASSAQGYSNQPQHF,TGTGCCAGCAGCGCACAGGGGTATAGCAATCAGCCCCAGCATTTT
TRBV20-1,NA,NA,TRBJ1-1,CSARWERGMNTEAFF,TGCAGTGCTAGATGGGAGAGGGGCATGAACACTGAAGCTTTCTTT
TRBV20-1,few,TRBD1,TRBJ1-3,CSAREDRGLGNTIYF,TGCAGTGCTAGAGAGGACAGGGGACTTGGAAACACCATATATTTT
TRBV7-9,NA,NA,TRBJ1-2,CASSLGAGPIYGYTF,TGTGCCAGCAGCTTAGGTGCAGGACCCATCTATGGCTACACCTTC
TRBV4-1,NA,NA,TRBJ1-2,CASSQPTGRRNGYTF,TGCGCCAGCAGCCAACCCACAGGGAGGCGGAATGGCTACACCTTC
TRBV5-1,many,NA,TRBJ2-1,CASSSSRGPYNEQFF,TGCGCCAGCAGCTCCTCGCGGGGGCCCTACAATGAGCAGTTCTTC
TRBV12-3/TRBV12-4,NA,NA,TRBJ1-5,CASSPGQAGQPQHF,TGTGCCAGCAGCCCCGGGCAGGCAGGTCAGCCCCAGCATTTT
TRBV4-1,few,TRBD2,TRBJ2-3,CASSPSGSNVPSGASTDTQYF,TGCGCCAGCAGCCCATCGGGTTCCAACGTCCCTAGCGGGGCTAGCACAGATACGCAGTATTTT
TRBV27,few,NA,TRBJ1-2,CASRDGGPGGYTF,TGTGCCAGCAGGGATGGGGGGCCGGGGGGCTACACCTTC
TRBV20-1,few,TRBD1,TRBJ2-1,CSAPVWGQGETGEQFF,TGCAGTGCCCCCGTGTGGGGACAGGGAGAAACGGGTGAGCAGTTCTTC
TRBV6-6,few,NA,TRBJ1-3,CASSYGHGGNTIYF,TGTGCCAGCAGTTATGGGCATGGAGGGAACACCATATATTTT
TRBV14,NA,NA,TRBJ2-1,CASSQGRGGLTSGEQFF,TGTGCCAGCAGCCAAGGGCGTGGGGGACTTACGTCGGGTGAGCAGTTCTTC
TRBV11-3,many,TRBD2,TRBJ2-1,CASSYSGGPLFF,TGTGCCAGCAGCTACTCGGGGGGGCCTCTGTTCTTC